Each of the 8 T cell receptor beta chains below was sequenced from the same sample in a study of T-cell reconstitution after alpha-beta-depleted transplantation in children. Preparation of the TCRbeta library was carried out with unique molecular identifiers. Each CDR3 protein is one row after TCRdb ran MiXCR on the PCR reads. The sample records approximately 520,000 distinct CDR3 sequences, 32% being singletons. Here the sequenced sample was PBMCs from the stem cell graft donor, taken from the stem cell graft. The receptors originated from a human donor who donated a stem cell graft to a child with aplastic anemia.

This clonotype was picked up a small number of times. The gene calls are TRBV5-6 and TRBJ1-4; D ambiguous. V was pared by 1 base and J by 3 bases, with 10 bases between. Germline lookup yields CDR1 SGHDT and CDR2 YYEEEE. The CDR3 loop spans 15 amino acids. The CDR3 DNA reads TGTGCCAGCAGCTTGTCCGCCGGTTCTAATGAAAAACTGTTTTTT. This encodes CASSLSAGSNEKLFF. Full variable domain (rest looked up from reference TRBV5-6 and TRBJ1-4): DAGVTQSPTHLIKTRGQQVTLRCSPKSGHDTVSWYQQALGQGPQFIFQYYEEEERQRGNFPDRFSGHQFPNYSSELNVNALLLGDSALYLCASSLSAGSNEKLFFGSGTQLSVL.

V gene TRBV10-3 combines with J gene TRBJ2-1; D is unclear. The V gene lost 6 bases and the J gene lost 3 bases, with 9 bases spanning the gap. CDR3 size: 13 residues. The germline gives CDR1 ENHRY, CDR2 SYGVKD. CDR3 coding DNA: TGTGCCATCAGCGACACCTACTACAATGAGCAGTTCTTC. Amino acid sequence: CAISDTYYNEQFF.

The CDR3 coding sequence is TGTGCCAGCAGCCAAGAAGTAGCGGGAGGGCCGCGCACAGATACGCAGTATTTT. Residues: CASSQEVAGGPRTDTQYF. This rearrangement joins TRBV14 to TRBJ2-3; TRBD2 agrees at 11 bases. The V segment lost 0 bases and the J segment 1 base; nucleotides outside the gene matches: 6. The CDR3 has 18 residues. From germline, CDR1 is SGHDN and CDR2 FVKESK.

V and J are TRBV6-1 and TRBJ2-3, with D perhaps matching TRBD2 (11 bases). Germline loops: CDR1 MNHNS, CDR2 SASEGT. The CDR3 has 21 residues. Trimming pared 2 bases from V and 2 bases from J, leaving 29 bases between. CDR3 coding DNA: TGTGCCAGCAGTGAATTAAGGGGACAGGGGCTAGCGGGAGGTATCACAGATACGCAGTATTTT. This codes for CASSELRGQGLAGGITDTQYF.

This clonotype was seen once. The V gene is TRBV24-1, the J gene TRBJ1-5, with 11 nucleotides matching TRBD1. V trimming: 6 bases; J trimming: 0 bases; junction bases outside the gene matches: 3. Germline lookup yields CDR1 KGHDR and CDR2 SFDVKD. This CDR3 comprises 16 residues. CDR3 sequence: CATSPGTGGSNQPQHF. The CDR3, as DNA: TGTGCCACCAGTCCCGGGACAGGGGGTAGCAATCAGCCCCAGCATTTT.

This clonotype has more than one count but fewer than ten. V is TRBV20-1 and J is TRBJ1-1; TRBD1 is a possible D gene (6 bases). Trimming pared 5 bases from V and 0 bases from J, leaving 16 bases between. The CDR3 consists of 15 residues. The germline CDR1 and CDR2 sequences are DFQATT and SNEGSKA (reference sequence). CDR3 coding DNA: TGCAGTGCTCGCGGACAGCTAGTCATGAACACTGAAGCTTTCTTT. Translation gives CSARGQLVMNTEAFF.

The chain has TRBV4-2 and TRBJ2-3; 7 bases are a match to TRBD2. CDR1 and CDR2 from the germline V gene are LGHNA and YNFKEQ. Trimming at V came to 8 bases and at J to 4 bases, leaving 9 bases not matched to a gene. The CDR3 has 14 residues. The CDR3 region is CASLGLAEADTQYF. The CDR3 DNA sequence: TGTGCCAGCCTCGGGCTAGCGGAGGCAGATACGCAGTATTTT.

The rearrangement uses TRBV29-1 and TRBJ2-1, with 7 bases aligning to TRBD2. V was clipped by 1 base and J by 14 bases; unmatched bases: 14. From germline, CDR1 is SQVTM and CDR2 ANQGSEA. CDR3 length: 14 amino acids. The CDR3 loop reads CSVEGIGGVSSEFF. The DNA of the CDR3 is TGCAGCGTTGAAGGTATTGGGGGGGTCTCCAGTGAGTTCTTC.